This TCR beta chain was captured in a study of T cells in Graves' hyperthyroidism and ophthalmopathy. The table lists this clonotype with a few counts. Unmatched junction bases numbered 6, after V lost 3 bases and J lost 3 bases. The length of the CDR3 is 15 residues. Germline V CDR1 and CDR2: GTSNPN, SVGIG (reference sequence). TCR beta CDR3 regions were amplified from RNA transcripts. TCR CDR3 regions were first amplified by RT-PCR with HTBI primers. TCRdb called the multiplex PCR reads again in MiXCR, with one record for every CDR3 protein. The table lists fewer than 700,000 distinct CDR3 sequences, under 20% of them singletons, with 3.8% in the top ten.

This sequence joins TRBV30 and TRBJ1-4; 8 nucleotides agree with TRBD1. The sequencing input was blood. The clonotype originates from a woman aged 25 to 39 with Graves' hyperthyroidism. The DNA of the CDR3 is TGTGCCTGGAGCCGAGACAGGGGACCTAATGAAAAACTGTTTTTT. Its translation: CAWSRDRGPNEKLFF.